The present T cell receptor beta chain was sequenced within a study of blood T cell repertoires in COVID-19. Produced via immunoSEQ multiplex PCR; TCRdb's table is partial and in-frame only. The profile covers 70,000 to 90,000 clones, with more than 75% appearing a single time and 24% taken by the ten largest. The J segment lost 3 bases and the V segment lost 6 bases, leaving 1 base of the junction unmatched. Germline V CDR1 and CDR2: SGHAT, FQNNGV. The CDR3 runs 14 residues. The TCR comes from a human donor in a cohort sampled during active COVID-19. The material sequenced was peripheral blood. The chain carries TRBV11-2 and TRBJ1-3; 11 nucleotides align to TRBD1. CDR3 region: CASRDRGLGNTIYF. The CDR3, as DNA: TGTGCCAGCAGGGACAGGGGGCTTGGAAACACCATATATTTT.